Listed here are 14 T cell receptor beta chains from one sample, sequenced in a study of shared clonotypes between healthy human individuals. Only CD45RO-negative cells positively selected for CCR7 counted as naive CD8 cells, so terminally differentiated effector memory CD45RA+ cells were excluded. Using immunoSEQ multiplex PCR, the repertoire was profiled, and TCRdb retains in-frame clones only, with some absent. The sample carries millions of clones, around 96% recorded once. Sequenced material: naive CD8+ T cells sorted from blood. Receptors originate from a young man in good health.

The chain is built from TRBV12-5 and TRBJ2-2; D is uncertain. The CDR3 covers 18 residues. Trimming removed 1 base at V and 0 bases at J, with 15 bases between. The germline V gene has CDR1 LGHNT and CDR2 FRNRAP. This chain's CDR3 is CASGLGGGRLTNTGELFF. The DNA of the CDR3 is TGTGCTAGTGGTTTGGGCGGCGGACGGCTTACGAACACCGGGGAGCTGTTTTTT.

On this clone: The same CDR3 is also encoded by other DNA sequences in this sample. V usage is TRBV28 and J usage is TRBJ2-7; D may match TRBD1 or TRBD2 (5 bases each). The length of the CDR3 is 14 residues. V was pared by 6 bases and J by 0 bases, with 12 bases between. CDR1 is MDHEN, CDR2 SYDVKM, per germline. The CDR3: CASSLGRSSYEQYF. In DNA form, the CDR3 reads TGTGCCAGCAGCTTGGGACGGAGCTCCTACGAGCAGTACTTC.

This chain uses TRBV7-9 with TRBJ2-1; 8 bases line up with TRBD2. Germline CDR1 SEHNR, CDR2 FQNEAQ (reference sequence). This CDR3 region has 19 residues. Germline trimming cut 4 bases from V and 7 bases from J; bases unmatched to any gene: 21. CDR3 residues: CASSSSPLDSGGLRNEQFF. CDR3 nucleotides: TGTGCCAGCAGCTCATCCCCGCTCGACAGCGGGGGTTTGAGGAATGAGCAGTTCTTC. The entire variable domain, with the rest obtained from reference TRBV7-9 and TRBJ2-1, is as follows: DTGVSQNPRHKITKRGQNVTFRCDPISEHNRLYWYRQTLGQGPEFLTYFQNEAQLEKSRLLSDRFSAERPKGSFSTLEIQRTEQGDSAMYLCASSSSPLDSGGLRNEQFFGPGTRLTVL.

This chain joins TRBV11-2 and TRBJ2-7; TRBD2 agrees at 8 bases. The J segment lost 1 base and the V segment lost 0 bases, leaving 5 bases of the junction unmatched. Per germline, CDR1 SGHAT and CDR2 FQNNGV. CDR3 length: 16 amino acids. CDR3 in amino acids: CASSLETSGFSYEQYF. The CDR3 nucleotides read TGTGCCAGCAGCTTAGAAACTAGCGGCTTTTCCTACGAGCAGTACTTC.

This chain uses TRBV30 with TRBJ1-4; TRBD1 matches 9 bases. Germline values: CDR1 GTSNPN, CDR2 SVGIG (reference sequence). The CDR3 loop spans 14 amino acids. With 5 bases clipped from V and 5 bases from J, the junction kept 6 bases outside the gene matches. CDR3 DNA sequence: TGTGCCTGGTACCCGGGACAGGGAAATGAAAAACTGTTTTTT. Translation: CAWYPGQGNEKLFF.

V gene TRBV7-2 combines with J gene TRBJ2-7, with 7 bases matching TRBD1. The J segment lost 4 bases and the V segment lost 4 bases, leaving 16 bases of the junction unmatched. The CDR3 totals 17 residues. Germline V gene lookup returns CDR1 SGHTA and CDR2 FQGNSA. Written as DNA, the CDR3 is TGTGCCAGCAGCTACCAGGACAGGACTGCCCCGCCGTACGAGCAGTACTTC. Protein: CASSYQDRTAPPYEQYF.

The CDR3 spells CASSLWAGGLDEQYF. Written as DNA, the CDR3 is TGTGCCAGCAGTTTATGGGCAGGGGGCTTAGACGAGCAGTACTTC. The rearrangement uses TRBV27 and TRBJ2-7; TRBD1 agrees at 8 bases. The CDR3 has 15 residues. The junction had 7 bases not matched to a gene; V was cut back by 1 base and J by 5 bases. Germline lookup yields CDR1 MNHEY and CDR2 SMNVEV (reference sequence).

The gene calls are TRBV2 and TRBJ2-7, with TRBD2 matching 9 bases. The junction had 11 bases not matched to a gene; V was cut back by 5 bases and J by 6 bases. CDR1 is SNHLY, CDR2 FYNNEI, per germline. The CDR3 consists of 15 residues. The CDR3, as DNA: TGTGCCAGCAGTAGCAAGCGGGGGGATGTTCGCGAGCAGTACTTC. Protein: CASSSKRGDVREQYF.

This rearrangement joins TRBV27 to TRBJ1-6; D remains ambiguous. Germline V gene lookup returns CDR1 MNHEY and CDR2 SMNVEV (reference sequence). The CDR3 covers 16 residues. Trimming pared 7 bases from V and 4 bases from J, leaving 17 bases between. This CDR3 is CASTPILPGYNSPLHF. The CDR3 coding sequence is TGTGCCAGCACCCCAATCCTTCCCGGATATAATTCACCCCTCCACTTT.

The rearrangement uses TRBV19 and TRBJ2-7; TRBD2 aligns across 14 bases. V gave up 3 bases and J gave up 4 bases; unmatched junction bases: 5. Germline lookup yields CDR1 LNHDA and CDR2 SQIVND (reference sequence). The CDR3 has 16 amino acids. CDR3 sequence: CASSIEGLAGVYEQYF. CDR3 bases: TGTGCCAGTAGTATTGAGGGACTAGCGGGAGTTTACGAGCAGTACTTC.

V and J are TRBV13 and TRBJ1-2; D is ambiguous. The CDR3 has 14 amino acids. Germline CDR1 reads PRHDT; CDR2 reads FYEKMQ (reference sequence). Trimming took off 4 bases at V and 2 bases at J, with 11 bases between the two ends. The chain's CDR3 is CASSSDPRNYGYTF. The CDR3 DNA follows: TGTGCCAGCAGCTCGGACCCTCGGAACTATGGCTACACCTTC.

J is TRBJ2-5 and V is TRBV7-9, with TRBD1 as a possible D gene (5 bases). Trimming removed 6 bases at V and 2 bases at J, with 13 bases between. CDR1 and CDR2 from the germline V gene are SEHNR and FQNEAQ (reference sequence). This CDR3 is built from 14 residues. The CDR3 spells CASSQATDQETQYF. CDR3 nucleotide sequence: TGTGCCAGCAGTCAGGCGACAGATCAAGAGACCCAGTACTTC.

The rearrangement links TRBV25-1 to TRBJ2-7; D may be TRBD1 (5 bases). Trimming took 3 bases from V and 5 from J, leaving 14 bases between them. The CDR3 is 14 amino acids. Germline CDR1 MGHDK, CDR2 SYGVNS. CDR3 in DNA: TGTGCCAGCAGTGATACAGGTTGGAGCAACGAGCAGTACTTC. It is translated as CASSDTGWSNEQYF.

As regards this clone: The same CDR3 also results from other DNA sequences found in this sample. This chain joins TRBV9 and TRBJ2-1; D is unresolved. The CDR3 has 11 amino acids. V was trimmed by 0 bases and J by 9 bases, leaving 4 bases between them. Germline V lookup: CDR1 SGDLS, CDR2 YYNGEE. The CDR3 is CASSVGAEQFF. CDR3 DNA sequence: TGTGCCAGCAGCGTAGGTGCTGAGCAGTTCTTC.